This T cell receptor (beta chain) was captured in a study of shared clonotypes between healthy human individuals. The study's findings and limits: Clonotype sharing among donors, it was expected, would be affected by sequencing depth. Approximately 4.9% of naive CD4 clonotypes were shared across four donors.

Division of CD4+ cells produced a CD45RA+ naive subset and a CD45RA-negative memory subset. For this clone: Its target is not known.

Every subset's genomic DNA went evenly onto several immunoSEQ plates. Libraries were prepared by immunoSEQ multiplex PCR; TCRdb keeps only in-frame clonotypes and omits some of them. Of hundreds of thousands of clones listed, roughly 72% are singletons. The germline V gene encodes CDR1 SGHAT and CDR2 FQNNGV. The J segment lost 4 bases and the V segment lost 4 bases, leaving 7 bases of the junction unmatched. The CDR3 sequence is 16 residues long. This TCR was sampled from a woman aged 25 to 45 in good health. The sample comprised memory CD4+ T cells sorted from blood. Subset given: CD45RA-negative fraction. The J gene is TRBJ2-2, the V gene TRBV11-2, with TRBD2 matching 9 bases. CDR3 sequence (DNA): TGTGCCAGCAGCTCGGCGGGAGGGCCCGGCACCGGGGAGCTGTTTTTT. As protein: CASSSAGGPGTGELFF.